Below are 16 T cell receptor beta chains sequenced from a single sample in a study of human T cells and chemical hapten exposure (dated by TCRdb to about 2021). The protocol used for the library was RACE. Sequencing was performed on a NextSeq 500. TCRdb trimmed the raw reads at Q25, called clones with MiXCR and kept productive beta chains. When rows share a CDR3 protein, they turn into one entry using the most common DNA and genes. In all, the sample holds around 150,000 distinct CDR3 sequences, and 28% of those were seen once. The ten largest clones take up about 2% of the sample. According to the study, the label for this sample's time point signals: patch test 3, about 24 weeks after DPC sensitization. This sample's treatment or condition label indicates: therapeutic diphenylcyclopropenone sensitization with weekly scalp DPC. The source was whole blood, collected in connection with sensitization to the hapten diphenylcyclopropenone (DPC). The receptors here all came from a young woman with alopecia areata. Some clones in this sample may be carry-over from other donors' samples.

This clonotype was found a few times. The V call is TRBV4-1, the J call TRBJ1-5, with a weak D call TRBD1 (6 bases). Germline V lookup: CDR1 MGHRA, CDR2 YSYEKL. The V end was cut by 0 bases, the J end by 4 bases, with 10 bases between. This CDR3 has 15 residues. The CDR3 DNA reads TGCGCCAGCAGCCAAGAGGACAGTGCTAATCAGCCCCAGCATTTT. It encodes CASSQEDSANQPQHF.

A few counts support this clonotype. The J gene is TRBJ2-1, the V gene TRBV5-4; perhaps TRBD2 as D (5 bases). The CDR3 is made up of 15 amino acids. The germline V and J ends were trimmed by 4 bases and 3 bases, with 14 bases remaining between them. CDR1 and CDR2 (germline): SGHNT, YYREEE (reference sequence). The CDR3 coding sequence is TGTGCCAGCAGCCCAAGGTTCGGGGACTACAATGAGCAGTTCTTC. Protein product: CASSPRFGDYNEQFF.

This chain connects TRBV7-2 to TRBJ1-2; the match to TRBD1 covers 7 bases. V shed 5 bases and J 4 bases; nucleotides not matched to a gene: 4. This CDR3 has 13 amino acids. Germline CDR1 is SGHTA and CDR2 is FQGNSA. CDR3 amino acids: CASSQGQSYGYTF. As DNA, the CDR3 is TGTGCCAGCAGCCAGGGACAGTCCTATGGCTACACCTTC.

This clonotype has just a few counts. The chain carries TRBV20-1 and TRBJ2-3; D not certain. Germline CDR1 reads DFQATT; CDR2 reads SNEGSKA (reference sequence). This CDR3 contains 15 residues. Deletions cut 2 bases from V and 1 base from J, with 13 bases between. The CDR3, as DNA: TGCAGTGCTAGAAAGGTTTCAAGGGGCACAGATACGCAGTATTTT. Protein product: CSARKVSRGTDTQYF.

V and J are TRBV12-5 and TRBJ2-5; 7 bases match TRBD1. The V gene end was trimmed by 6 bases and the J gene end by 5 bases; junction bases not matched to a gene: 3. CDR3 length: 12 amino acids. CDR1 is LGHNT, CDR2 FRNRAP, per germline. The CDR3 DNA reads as TGTGCTAGTGGGACAGGGCGGGAGACCCAGTACTTC. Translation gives CASGTGRETQYF.

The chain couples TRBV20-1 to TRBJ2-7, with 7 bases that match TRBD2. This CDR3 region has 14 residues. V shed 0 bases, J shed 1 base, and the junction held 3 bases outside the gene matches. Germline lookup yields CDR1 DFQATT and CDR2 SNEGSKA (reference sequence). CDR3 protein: CSARDGGGSYEQYF. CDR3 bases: TGCAGTGCTAGAGATGGGGGGGGGTCCTACGAGCAGTACTTC.

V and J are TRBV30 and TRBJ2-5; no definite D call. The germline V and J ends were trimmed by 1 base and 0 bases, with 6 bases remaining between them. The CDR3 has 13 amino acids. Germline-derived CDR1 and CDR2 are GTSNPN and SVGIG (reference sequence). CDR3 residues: CAWSGRYQETQYF. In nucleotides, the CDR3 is TGTGCCTGGAGTGGCCGGTACCAAGAGACCCAGTACTTC.

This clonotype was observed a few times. CDR3: CSAPGTPSPHNEQFF. The CDR3 region has the DNA TGCAGTGCTCCCGGGACCCCCTCACCCCACAATGAGCAGTTCTTC. The chain employs TRBV20-1 and TRBJ2-1; D is perhaps TRBD1 or TRBD2 (5 bases each). This CDR3 comprises 15 residues. CDR1 DFQATT and CDR2 SNEGSKA come from the germline V gene (reference sequence). V was cut by 5 bases and J by 5 bases, with 19 bases left in between.

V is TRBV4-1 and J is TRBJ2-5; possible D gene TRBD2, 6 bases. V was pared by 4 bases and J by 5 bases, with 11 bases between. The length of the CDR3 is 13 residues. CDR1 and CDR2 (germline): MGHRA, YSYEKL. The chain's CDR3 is CASSLLAAETQYF. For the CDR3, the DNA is TGCGCCAGCAGCCTACTAGCTGCGGAGACCCAGTACTTC.

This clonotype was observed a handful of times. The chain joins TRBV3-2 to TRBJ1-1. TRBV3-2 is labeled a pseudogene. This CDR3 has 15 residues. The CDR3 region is CASSQVACMNTEAFF. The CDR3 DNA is TGTGCCAGCAGCCAGGTGGCATGTATGAACACTGAAGCTTTCTTT.

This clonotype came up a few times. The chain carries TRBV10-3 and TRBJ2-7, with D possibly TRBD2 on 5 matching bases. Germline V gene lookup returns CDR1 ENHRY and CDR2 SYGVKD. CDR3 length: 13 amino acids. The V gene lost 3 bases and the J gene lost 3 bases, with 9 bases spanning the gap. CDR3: CAISEEGIYEQYF. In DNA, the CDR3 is TGTGCCATCAGTGAAGAGGGAATCTACGAGCAGTACTTC.

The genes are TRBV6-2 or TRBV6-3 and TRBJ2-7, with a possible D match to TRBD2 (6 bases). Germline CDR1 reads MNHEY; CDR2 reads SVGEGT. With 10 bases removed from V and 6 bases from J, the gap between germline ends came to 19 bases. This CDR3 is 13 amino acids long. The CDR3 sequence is CATNDRLVGEQYF. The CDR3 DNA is TGTGCCACCAATGACCGACTAGTCGGCGAGCAGTACTTC.

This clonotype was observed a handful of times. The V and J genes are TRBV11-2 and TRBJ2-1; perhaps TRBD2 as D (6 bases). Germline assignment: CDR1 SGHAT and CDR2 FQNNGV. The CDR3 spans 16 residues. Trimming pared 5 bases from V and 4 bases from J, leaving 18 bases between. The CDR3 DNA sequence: TGTGCCAGCAGCCCCCAGGGACTCCGAAATTACAATGAGCAGTTCTTC. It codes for CASSPQGLRNYNEQFF. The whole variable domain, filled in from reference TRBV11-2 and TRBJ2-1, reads EAGVAQSPRYKIIEKRQSVAFWCNPISGHATLYWYQQILGQGPKLLIQFQNNGVVDDSQLPKDRFSAERLKGVDSTLKIQPAKLEDSAVYLCASSPQGLRNYNEQFFGPGTRLTVL.

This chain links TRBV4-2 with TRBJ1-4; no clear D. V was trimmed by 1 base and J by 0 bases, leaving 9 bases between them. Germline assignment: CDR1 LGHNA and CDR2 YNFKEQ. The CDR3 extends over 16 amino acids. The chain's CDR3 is CASSQGPFATNEKLFF. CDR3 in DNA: TGTGCCAGCAGCCAAGGGCCGTTCGCAACTAATGAAAAACTGTTTTTT.

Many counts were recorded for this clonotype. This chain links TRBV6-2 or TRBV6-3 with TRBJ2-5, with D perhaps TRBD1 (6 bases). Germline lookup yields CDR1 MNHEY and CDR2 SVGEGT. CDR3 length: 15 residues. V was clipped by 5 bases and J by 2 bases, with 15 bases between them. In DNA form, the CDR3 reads TGTGCCAGCAGTCCTACACAGGGAACACAAGAGACCCAGTACTTC. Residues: CASSPTQGTQETQYF.

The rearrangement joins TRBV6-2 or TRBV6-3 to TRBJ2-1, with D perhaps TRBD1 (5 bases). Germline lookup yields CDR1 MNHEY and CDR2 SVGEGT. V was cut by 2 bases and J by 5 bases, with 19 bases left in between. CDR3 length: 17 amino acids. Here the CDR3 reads CASSYALRRGVNNEQFF. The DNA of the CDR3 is TGTGCCAGCAGTTACGCTCTTAGAAGGGGTGTGAACAATGAGCAGTTCTTC.